Given below is one T cell receptor beta chain in context. Antigen unknown. This record comes from a study of OX40 agonist ivuxolimab in advanced cancers. Whole-study context: Ivuxolimab, which patients received intravenously every 2 weeks, was dosed at 0.01 to 10 mg/kg.

Study-level findings and limits: At doses 0.1 to 3.0 mg/kg, CD4+ and CD8+ clones expanded. Average numbers of expanded clones were greater in CD8+ T cells than in CD4+.

Germline V gene lookup returns CDR1 SGHNT and CDR2 YYREEE (reference sequence). CDR3 length: 13 amino acids. V was clipped by 4 bases and J by 5 bases, with 10 bases between them. This table comes from immunoSEQ multiplex PCR, and its TCRdb copy is limited to in-frame clones, with some not included. Among roughly 100,000 clones, approximately 90% were seen once, and the ten largest hold 0.79%. Systemic immunosuppression or autoimmune disease history was grounds to exclude patients. Sequences were derived from CD4+ or CD8+ T cells sorted from blood, sampled in a trial of the OX40 agonist ivuxolimab. The sequence was collected from an adult with an advanced solid tumor such as melanoma, head and neck, liver or kidney cancer. V and J are TRBV5-4 and TRBJ2-1; D is ambiguous. The CDR3 spells CASSPADHNEQFF. In DNA, the CDR3 is TGTGCCAGCAGCCCTGCAGATCACAATGAGCAGTTCTTC.